This entry concerns a single T cell receptor beta chain. Antigen specificity is unknown. This specimen belongs to a study of identical twins. TCRdb itself ran the 5' RACE reads through MiXCR, one entry per CDR3 protein. The data hold about 530,000 distinct CDR3 sequences, with under 25% observed a single time. Whole-study findings and limits: Sharing of beta out-of-frame sequences by twins showed a weaker excess. When twins shared out-of-frame alpha sequences, those sequences had excess low generation probability.

The germline V gene has CDR1 MNHNS and CDR2 SASEGT. Deletions cut 3 bases from V and 6 bases from J, with 14 bases between. The CDR3 length is 14 residues. Healthy Caucasians, and only they, were the donors. These same data were also listed under a study on yellow fever vaccine responses in identical twins. That source notes: Twins' vaccine T cell response reportedly seemed partly convergent, partly personalized.

The chain employs TRBV6-1 and TRBJ1-1; the D is unclear. The sequence was obtained from a woman aged 18 to 35 in good health. The sample consisted of CD4+ T cells sorted from blood. CDR3 sequence reads: CASSESSVWAEAFF. In DNA form, the CDR3 reads TGTGCCAGCAGTGAGTCAAGTGTTTGGGCTGAAGCTTTCTTT.